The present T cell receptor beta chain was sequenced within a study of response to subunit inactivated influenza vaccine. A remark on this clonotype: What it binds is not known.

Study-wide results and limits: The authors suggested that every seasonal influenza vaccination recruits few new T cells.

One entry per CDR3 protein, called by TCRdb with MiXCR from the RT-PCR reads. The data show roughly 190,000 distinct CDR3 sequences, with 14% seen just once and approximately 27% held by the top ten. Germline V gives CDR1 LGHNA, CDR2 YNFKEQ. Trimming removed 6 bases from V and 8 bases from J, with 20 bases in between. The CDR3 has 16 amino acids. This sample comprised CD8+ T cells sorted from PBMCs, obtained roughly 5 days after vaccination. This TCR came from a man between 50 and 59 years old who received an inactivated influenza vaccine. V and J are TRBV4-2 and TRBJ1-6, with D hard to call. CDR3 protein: CASRERRELAYSPLHF. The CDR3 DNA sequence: TGTGCCAGCAGGGAGAGACGGGAACTGGCGTATTCACCCCTCCACTTT.